The present T cell receptor (beta chain) was sequenced within a study of T cell responses to AZD1222 COVID-19 vaccine. Using immunoSEQ multiplex PCR, the repertoire was profiled, and TCRdb retains in-frame clones only, with some absent. The table shows some 91,000 clones, with around 94% occurring only once. V was cut by 2 bases and J by 2 bases, with 21 bases left in between. This CDR3 contains 19 residues. CDR1 SGHTA and CDR2 FQGNSA come from the germline V gene. The receptor was isolated from an adult in good health. The sequenced sample was peripheral blood, obtained on day 0 of AZD1222 vaccination. The chain recombines TRBV7-2 with TRBJ1-4; D not certain. DNA for the CDR3: TGTGCCAGCAGCTTACTCCCGATATACGAGGCGGCGACTAATGAAAAACTGTTTTTT. Amino acids: CASSLLPIYEAATNEKLFF.